The entry below describes one T cell receptor beta chain. This sample is drawn from a study of early T cells in non-severe SARS-CoV-2 infection. MiXCR, applied by TCRdb to the 5' RACE reads, yields one record per CDR3 protein. The top ten hold roughly 20% of the sample, which has some 50,000 distinct CDR3 sequences, about a tenth seen once. This CDR3 has 14 amino acids. V dropped 4 bases and J dropped 5; count of bases not matched to a gene: 9. CDR1 SGHRS and CDR2 YFSETQ come from the germline V gene. The receptor was derived from an adult who was a healthcare worker with PCR-confirmed SARS-CoV-2 infection or an uninfected control (not recorded which). What was sequenced was whole blood. V is TRBV5-1 and J is TRBJ2-7, with 7 bases that match TRBD1. CDR3: CASSPRSDRDEQYF. DNA of the CDR3: TGCGCCAGCAGCCCCCGTTCTGACAGGGACGAGCAGTACTTC.